These 31 T cell receptor beta chains came from one sample sequenced in a study of blood T cells in healthy people across ages. Then a second PCR, running roughly 7 to 11 cycles, was carried out with a sample-barcoded 5' primer and a J-beta primer mix. One entry per CDR3 protein, called by TCRdb with MiXCR from the 5' RACE reads. The repertoire holds over 1,500,000 distinct CDR3 sequences, with about two fifths as singletons. What was sequenced was blood. Receptors were obtained from a human donor in good health.

The chain has TRBV6-2 or TRBV6-3 and TRBJ2-1; no clear D gene. V was clipped by 2 bases and J by 10 bases, with 9 bases between them. CDR1 is MNHEY, CDR2 SVGEGT, per germline. The CDR3 is 12 amino acids. DNA of the CDR3: TGTGCCAGCAGTTACAGGGATTACGAGCAGTTCTTC. It specifies CASSYRDYEQFF.

There are a few counts of this clonotype. This chain links TRBV20-1 with TRBJ2-3, with D perhaps matching TRBD1 (6 bases). Per germline, CDR1 DFQATT and CDR2 SNEGSKA (reference sequence). V was trimmed by 4 bases and J by 1 base, leaving 15 bases between them. This CDR3 comprises 15 residues. This CDR3 is CSAIHQGIGTDTQYF. DNA for the CDR3: TGCAGTGCTATCCACCAGGGGATTGGCACAGATACGCAGTATTTT.

The rearrangement links TRBV3-1 to TRBJ2-1; the D gene is possibly TRBD1 (5 bases). The CDR3 is 15 amino acids. The germline V gene encodes CDR1 LGHDT and CDR2 YNNKEL (reference sequence). V was trimmed by 3 bases and J by 4 bases, leaving 13 bases between them. The CDR3 nucleotides are TGTGCCAGCAGCCAGAGTAGGGGAAAATACAATGAGCAGTTCTTC. The encoded protein is CASSQSRGKYNEQFF.

This clonotype was seen only once. The V gene is TRBV7-6, the J gene TRBJ1-5; D might be TRBD1 (6 bases). Trimming removed 5 bases at V and 7 bases at J, with 15 bases between. The CDR3 extends over 14 amino acids. Germline V lookup: CDR1 SGHVS, CDR2 FNYEAQ. The CDR3 here is CASSRTGFGQPQHF. CDR3 in DNA: TGTGCCAGCAGCCGTACAGGGTTTGGACAGCCCCAGCATTTT.

Of note for this clonotype: The conserved final phenylalanine or tryptophan is absent from the CDR3, which likely points to a read error. The chain uses TRBV11-1 and TRBJ2-7; D gene uncertain. This CDR3 is 12 amino acids long. Germline CDR1 is SGHAT and CDR2 is FQDESV (reference sequence). The V end was cut by 5 bases, the J end by 2 bases, with 7 bases between. The CDR3 region has the DNA TGTGCCAGCAGCACACAAGCCTACGAGCAGTACTCC. It yields the protein CASSTQAYEQYS.

This clonotype was counted a single time. The chain uses TRBV6-1 and TRBJ2-2, with 8 bases matching TRBD1. This CDR3 spans 15 amino acids. V shed 7 bases and J 2 bases; nucleotides not matched to a gene: 6. Per germline, CDR1 MNHNS and CDR2 SASEGT. CDR3 coding DNA: TGTGCCAGCACCGCGGACAGGGCTAACACCGGGGAGCTGTTTTTT. Amino acids: CASTADRANTGELFF.

The chain joins TRBV7-2 to TRBJ2-3; 8 bases are shared with TRBD2. The V and J ends lost 7 bases and 6 bases, in that order; junction bases with no gene match: 12. From germline, CDR1 is SGHTA and CDR2 FQGNSA. The CDR3 is made up of 15 amino acids. Here the CDR3 DNA reads TGTGCCAGCAACTTTTTCGGGGGGGCCCAGGATACGCAGTATTTT. This translates into CASNFFGGAQDTQYF.

V is TRBV6-1 and J is TRBJ2-7; 8 bases map to TRBD1. The CDR3 length is 18 residues. From germline, CDR1 is MNHNS and CDR2 SASEGT. V was pared by 6 bases and J by 1 base, with 17 bases of the junction left unmatched. CDR3 loop: CASSARWGTGGNSYEQYF. Here the CDR3 DNA reads TGTGCCAGCAGCGCGAGGTGGGGAACAGGGGGTAATTCCTACGAGCAGTACTTC.

As regards this clonotype: At one of its ends the junction is not consistent with the germline gene, which may arise from a read error. V gene TRBV4-3 combines with J gene TRBJ2-7; D may be TRBD1 (5 bases). The CDR3 covers 15 residues. Germline V CDR1 and CDR2: LGHNA, YSLEER. The CDR3 DNA reads TGCGCCGGCAGCCAAGAACGGACACCTCCCTACGAGCAGTACTTC. Translated: CAGSQERTPPYEQYF.

The chain carries TRBV5-6 and TRBJ2-2; 7 nucleotides agree with TRBD2. Germline V gives CDR1 SGHDT, CDR2 YYEEEE. J was trimmed by 3 bases and V by 0 bases; bases with no gene match: 5. The CDR3 has 16 residues. In nucleotides, the CDR3 is TGTGCCAGCAGCTTGGAAGGCGGGGGATACACCGGGGAGCTGTTTTTT. Translation: CASSLEGGGYTGELFF.

This clonotype was seen only a few times. The chain uses TRBV20-1 and TRBJ2-5; 9 nucleotides line up with TRBD2. There are 15 residues in the CDR3. Germline CDR1 is DFQATT and CDR2 is SNEGSKA (reference sequence). J lost 4 bases, V lost 0 bases, and 6 bases had no gene match. The CDR3 DNA reads TGCAGTGCTAGAGATGGTAGCGGGGGTATAGAGACCCAGTACTTC. Its translation: CSARDGSGGIETQYF.

DNA of the CDR3: TGTGCCAGCAGCCACAGGGACAGCTCCACCGGGGAGCTGTTTTTT. It specifies CASSHRDSSTGELFF. The chain is built from TRBV7-6 and TRBJ2-2; 7 positions agree with TRBD1. CDR3 size: 15 residues. The V gene end was trimmed by 5 bases and the J gene end by 4 bases; junction bases not matched to a gene: 7. Germline V gene sequence: CDR1 SGHVS, CDR2 FNYEAQ.

The rearrangement uses TRBV29-1 and TRBJ1-2; D not certain. Between the trimmed V and J ends, which lost 2 bases and 7 bases, there was a span of 5 bases. Germline CDR1 SQVTM, CDR2 ANQGSEA. The CDR3 loop spans 10 amino acids. CDR3 bases: TGCAGCGTTGAACAGGTTGGCTACACCTTC. It yields the protein CSVEQVGYTF.

This clonotype was counted only a few times. The chain links TRBV12-3 or TRBV12-4 to TRBJ1-5; perhaps TRBD1 as D (6 bases). Trimming cost V 3 bases and J 6 bases, with 9 bases left between them. This CDR3 is built from 13 residues. CDR3 sequence: CASSLRGSQPQHF. CDR3 coding DNA: TGTGCCAGCAGTTTGAGGGGGAGTCAGCCCCAGCATTTT.

This clonotype was observed a single time. The genes are TRBV20-1 and TRBJ2-5; TRBD2 aligns across 12 bases. CDR3 length equals 14 residues. Germline CDR1 and CDR2: DFQATT and SNEGSKA (reference sequence). V lost 3 bases to trimming and J lost 4 bases; unmatched junction nucleotides: 3. The chain's CDR3 is CSARRTSGAETQYF. CDR3 coding DNA: TGCAGTGCTAGGCGGACTAGCGGGGCAGAGACCCAGTACTTC.

In its sample, this clonotype was seen a few times. The rearrangement links TRBV14 to TRBJ1-4; perhaps TRBD1 as D (6 bases). Trimming stripped 4 bases from V and 11 bases from J, with 11 bases between. This CDR3 spans 12 amino acids. Per germline, CDR1 SGHDN and CDR2 FVKESK. The CDR3 spells CASSPLRGKLFF. Here the CDR3 DNA reads TGTGCCAGCAGCCCCCTCAGGGGTAAACTGTTTTTT.

The genes are TRBV20-1 and TRBJ2-1; 12 bases map to TRBD2. The CDR3 has 17 amino acids. The junction had 7 bases not matched to a gene; V was cut back by 0 bases and J by 4 bases. Germline-derived CDR1 and CDR2 are DFQATT and SNEGSKA (reference sequence). The CDR3 loop reads CSARDIGLAGSYNEQFF. The CDR3 DNA reads as TGCAGTGCTAGAGATATCGGACTAGCGGGGAGTTACAATGAGCAGTTCTTC.

This clonotype has a handful of counts. J is TRBJ2-7 and V is TRBV4-3; D call uncertain. The ends were cut back, 1 base at V and 2 bases at J, with 9 bases in the middle. Per germline, CDR1 LGHNA and CDR2 YSLEER. CDR3 length equals 14 residues. The CDR3 nucleotides read TGCGCCAGCAGCCAAGGCCCTGTGGCCTACGAGCAGTACTTC. The encoded protein is CASSQGPVAYEQYF.

This clonotype was seen more than once but under ten times. The chain couples TRBV7-2 to TRBJ2-1, with D hard to call. This CDR3 is built from 13 residues. The germline V and J ends were trimmed by 5 bases and 9 bases, with 14 bases remaining between them. CDR1 is SGHTA, CDR2 FQGNSA, per germline. CDR3 loop: CASSRAYFGEQFF. CDR3 bases: TGTGCCAGCAGCCGCGCGTACTTTGGTGAGCAGTTCTTC.

The chain links TRBV24-1 to TRBJ2-7, with D perhaps TRBD2 (5 bases). CDR1 KGHDR and CDR2 SFDVKD come from the germline V gene. The CDR3 runs to 13 residues. V lost 9 bases, J lost 4 bases, and 15 bases lay in between. The CDR3 here is CATQSRRGYEQYF. The CDR3 DNA is TGTGCCACCCAATCGCGGCGCGGGTACGAGCAGTACTTC.

Details on this clonotype: The junction differs from germline at one of its ends, possibly a read error. The chain has TRBV30 and TRBJ2-5; D is ambiguous. The CDR3 totals 12 residues. Germline V gene lookup returns CDR1 GTSNPN and CDR2 SVGIG (reference sequence). CDR3 sequence (DNA): TGCGCCTGGAGTGTAAATTTGGAGACCCAGTACTTC. As protein: CAWSVNLETQYF.

This clonotype was found a few times. V is TRBV15 and J is TRBJ1-2; D remains unclear. The CDR3 length is 16 residues. With 0 bases removed from V and 0 bases from J, the gap between germline ends came to 11 bases. Germline values: CDR1 LNHNV, CDR2 YYDKDF (reference sequence). Here the CDR3 DNA reads TGTGCCACCAGCAGAGATTGGTCAAAGTCTAACTATGGCTACACCTTC. It is translated as CATSRDWSKSNYGYTF.

This chain connects TRBV7-2 to TRBJ1-5; TRBD1 aligns across 8 bases. Germline CDR1 and CDR2: SGHTA and FQGNSA. CDR3 length: 14 amino acids. V was clipped by 5 bases and J by 7 bases; unmatched bases: 7. This chain's CDR3 is CASSPGTGRQPQHF. In DNA form, the CDR3 reads TGTGCCAGCAGCCCCGGGACAGGTCGCCAGCCCCAGCATTTT.

For the CDR3, the DNA is TGCAGTGCTAGACAGAAGCGAGGGGCTTACGAGCAGTACTTC. It yields the protein CSARQKRGAYEQYF. This sequence joins TRBV20-1 and TRBJ2-7, with D perhaps assigned TRBD1 or TRBD2 (5 bases each). This CDR3 comprises 14 residues. V lost 2 bases, J lost 4 bases, and 15 bases lay in between. Germline V gene lookup returns CDR1 DFQATT and CDR2 SNEGSKA (reference sequence).

The sample holds a few counts of this clonotype. V and J are TRBV4-3 and TRBJ2-7; a possible D gene is TRBD1 (6 bases). V was trimmed by 0 bases and J by 4 bases, leaving 13 bases between them. Germline-derived CDR1 and CDR2 are LGHNA and YSLEER. The CDR3 is 15 residues long. The CDR3: CASSQDRGHRYEQYF. The CDR3 region has the DNA TGCGCCAGCAGCCAAGATAGGGGACACAGGTACGAGCAGTACTTC.

V usage is TRBV7-9 and J usage is TRBJ1-2; 9 nucleotides align to TRBD1. V lost 5 bases and J lost 8; bases outside the gene matches: 9. Germline values: CDR1 SEHNR, CDR2 FQNEAQ (reference sequence). This CDR3 contains 14 residues. The CDR3 region is CASSVPVQGAGYTF. DNA of the CDR3: TGTGCCAGCAGCGTACCGGTACAGGGGGCAGGCTACACCTTC.

This chain uses TRBV27 with TRBJ1-1; D is uncertain. Trimming shortened V by 1 base and J by 2 bases, and 17 bases separated the two germline ends. The CDR3 totals 17 residues. CDR1 is MNHEY and CDR2 is SMNVEV in the germline V gene (reference sequence). The chain's CDR3 is CASSLYLVEGLNTEAFF. CDR3 nucleotides: TGTGCCAGCAGTTTATACCTAGTCGAAGGACTAAACACTGAAGCTTTCTTT.

There are a few counts of this clonotype. The gene calls are TRBV7-9 and TRBJ1-6, with 8 bases lining up with TRBD1. V lost 2 bases to trimming and J lost 8 bases; unmatched junction nucleotides: 5. CDR3 length: 15 residues. Per the germline V gene, CDR1 is SEHNR and CDR2 is FQNEAQ (reference sequence). CDR3 loop: CASSLLDRGYSPLHF. The CDR3 coding sequence is TGTGCCAGCAGCTTACTTGACAGGGGTTATTCACCCCTCCACTTT.

J is TRBJ1-4 and V is TRBV7-9; maybe TRBD1 (5 bases). Trimming pared 5 bases from V and 8 bases from J, leaving 12 bases between. The CDR3 has 13 amino acids. The germline gives CDR1 SEHNR, CDR2 FQNEAQ (reference sequence). CDR3 sequence (DNA): TGTGCCAGCAGCGAGGGGTGGCAGGAAAAACTGTTTTTT. The encoded protein is CASSEGWQEKLFF.

The chain joins TRBV4-1 to TRBJ2-5, with a possible D match to TRBD2 (6 bases). Trimming stripped 1 base from V and 4 bases from J, with 13 bases between. This CDR3 is built from 15 residues. Germline CDR1 MGHRA, CDR2 YSYEKL. The CDR3 spells CASSQASLRGETQYF. CDR3 nucleotides: TGCGCCAGCAGCCAAGCCTCGCTGCGGGGAGAGACCCAGTACTTC.

The V gene is TRBV7-2, the J gene TRBJ2-7; weak D call: TRBD2 (7 bases). The CDR3 is made up of 15 amino acids. V lost 0 bases to trimming and J lost 4 bases, with 13 bases between them. The V gene's germline CDR1 is SGHTA and CDR2 FQGNSA. The CDR3 nucleotides are TGTGCCAGCAGCTTAGCCGGGGGGCTTAGGTACGAGCAGTACTTC. This codes for CASSLAGGLRYEQYF.